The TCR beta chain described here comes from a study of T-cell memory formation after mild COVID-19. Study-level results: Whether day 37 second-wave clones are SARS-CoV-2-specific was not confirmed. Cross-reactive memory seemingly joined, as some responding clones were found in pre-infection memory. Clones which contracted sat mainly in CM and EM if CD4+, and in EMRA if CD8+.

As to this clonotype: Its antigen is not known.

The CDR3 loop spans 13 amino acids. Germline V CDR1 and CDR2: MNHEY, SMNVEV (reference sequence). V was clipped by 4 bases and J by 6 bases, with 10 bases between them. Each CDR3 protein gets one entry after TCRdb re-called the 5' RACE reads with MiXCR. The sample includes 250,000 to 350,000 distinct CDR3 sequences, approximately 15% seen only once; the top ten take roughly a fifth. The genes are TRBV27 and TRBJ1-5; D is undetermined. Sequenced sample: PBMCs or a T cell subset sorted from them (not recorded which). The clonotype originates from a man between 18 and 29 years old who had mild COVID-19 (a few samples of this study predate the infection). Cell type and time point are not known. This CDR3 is CASSSFNGQPQHF. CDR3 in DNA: TGTGCCAGCAGTTCATTTAACGGTCAGCCCCAGCATTTT.